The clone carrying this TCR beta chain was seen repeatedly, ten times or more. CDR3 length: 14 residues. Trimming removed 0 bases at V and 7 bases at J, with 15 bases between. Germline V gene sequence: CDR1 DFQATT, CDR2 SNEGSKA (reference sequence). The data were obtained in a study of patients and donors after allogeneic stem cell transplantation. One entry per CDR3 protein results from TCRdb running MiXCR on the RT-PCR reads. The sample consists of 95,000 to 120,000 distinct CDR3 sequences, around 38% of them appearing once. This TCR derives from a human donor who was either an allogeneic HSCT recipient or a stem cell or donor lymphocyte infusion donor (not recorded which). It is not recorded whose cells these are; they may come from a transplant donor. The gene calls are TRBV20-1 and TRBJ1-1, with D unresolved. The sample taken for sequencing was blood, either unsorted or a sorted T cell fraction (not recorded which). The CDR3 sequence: CSARDSGRIIEAFF. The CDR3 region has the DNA TGCAGTGCTAGAGATTCAGGACGGATTATTGAAGCTTTCTTT.